Reported below is one TCR beta chain. The antigen remains unidentified. The CDR3 runs 12 residues. V was cut by 7 bases and J by 8 bases, with 12 bases left in between. CDR1 and CDR2 (germline): SGHAT, FQNNGV. The data derive from a study of PD-1 blockade in mismatch repair-deficient tumors. Study-wide background: All were previously treated, progressing patients with eleven to twelve mismatch repair-deficient cancer types. Study conclusions and caveats: After pembrolizumab, tumor-resident clones rose rapidly, then generally contracted before radiologic responses.

Mismatch repair deficiency was confirmed in all patients, by PCR or immunohistochemistry. Three pembrolizumab responders had their TCRs sequenced. Profiling relied on immunoSEQ multiplex PCR, and the TCRdb table lists in-frame clones only, not all of them. The data contain about 67,000 clones, around four fifths of them singletons. This sample comprised peripheral blood, obtained 2 weeks after starting pembrolizumab. The genes are TRBV11-2 and TRBJ1-3; no firm D call. The receptor was derived from an adult with mismatch repair-deficient cancer. For the CDR3, the DNA is TGTGCCAGCACCGCCTTAGCGGACACCATATATTTT. Its translation: CASTALADTIYF. The full variable domain, rest sourced from reference TRBV11-2 and TRBJ1-3, is EAGVAQSPRYKIIEKRQSVAFWCNPISGHATLYWYQQILGQGPKLLIQFQNNGVVDDSQLPKDRFSAERLKGVDSTLKIQPAKLEDSAVYLCASTALADTIYFGEGSWLTVV.